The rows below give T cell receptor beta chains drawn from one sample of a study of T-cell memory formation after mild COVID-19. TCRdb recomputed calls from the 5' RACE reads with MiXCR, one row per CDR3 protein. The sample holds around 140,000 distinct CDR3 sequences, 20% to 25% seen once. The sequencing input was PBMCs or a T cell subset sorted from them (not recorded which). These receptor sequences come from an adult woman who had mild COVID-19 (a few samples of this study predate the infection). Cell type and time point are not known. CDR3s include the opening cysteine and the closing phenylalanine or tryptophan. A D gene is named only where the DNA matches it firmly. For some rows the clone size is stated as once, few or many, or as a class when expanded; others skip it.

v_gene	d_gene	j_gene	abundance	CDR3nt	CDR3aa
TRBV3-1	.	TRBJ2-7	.	TGTGCCAGCAGACCTCGGGAACACTCCTACGAGCAGTACTTC	CASRPREHSYEQYF
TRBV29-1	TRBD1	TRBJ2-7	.	TGCAGCGTTGAGGGGACAGGGACCTACGAGCAGTACTTC	CSVEGTGTYEQYF
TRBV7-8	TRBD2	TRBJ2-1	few	TGTGCCAGCAGCTTCCGGGTAGCGGGGGGTGAGCAGTTCTTC	CASSFRVAGGEQFF
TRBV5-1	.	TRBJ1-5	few	TGCGCCAGCAGCTTGGGAGGACAACACCTTGGGCCCCAGCATTTT	CASSLGGQHLGPQHF
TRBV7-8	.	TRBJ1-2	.	TGTGCCAGCAGCTTAGACAGGGTTCACTATGGCTACACCTTC	CASSLDRVHYGYTF
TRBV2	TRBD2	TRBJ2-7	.	TGTGCCAGCAGTGCCGGGGCGGGAGGGCGACGCTACGAGCAGTACTTC	CASSAGAGGRRYEQYF
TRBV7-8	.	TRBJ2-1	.	TGTGCCAGCAGCGCCGCTAACGCTGAGCAGTTCTTC	CASSAANAEQFF
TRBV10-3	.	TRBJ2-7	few	TGTGCCGTGACAGGTTCTACCTACGAGCAGTACTTC	CAVTGSTYEQYF
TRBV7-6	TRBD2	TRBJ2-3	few	TGTGCCAGCAGCTTAGGGACTAGCGGGAGTCCAGATACGCAGTATTTT	CASSLGTSGSPDTQYF
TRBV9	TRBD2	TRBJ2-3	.	TGTGCCAGCAATGAAGGGCTAGCGGGGCGAGATACGCAGTATTTT	CASNEGLAGRDTQYF
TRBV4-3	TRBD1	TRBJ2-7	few	TGCGCCAGCAGCTACTCCGGGACAGGGGAATCCTACGAGCAGTACTTC	CASSYSGTGESYEQYF
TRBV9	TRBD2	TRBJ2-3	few	TGTGCCAGCAGGGGACTAGCAGGAGATACGCAGTATTTT	CASRGLAGDTQYF
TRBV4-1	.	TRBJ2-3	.	TGCGCCAGCAGCCAAGCGCGGATCCCGAGAAGCACAGATACGCAGTATTTT	CASSQARIPRSTDTQYF
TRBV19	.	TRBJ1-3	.	TGTGCCAGTAGTATTTTGTTCGGAGACTCTGGAAACACCATATATTTT	CASSILFGDSGNTIYF
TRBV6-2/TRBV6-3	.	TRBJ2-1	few	TGTGCCAGCACCGATAGCAATTACAATGAGCAGTTCTTC	CASTDSNYNEQFF
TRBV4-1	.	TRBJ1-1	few	TGCGCCAGCAGCCCCGCCTCGGGGGACACTGAAGCTTTCTTT	CASSPASGDTEAFF
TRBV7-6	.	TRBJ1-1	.	TGTGCCAGCAGCGAGCCGGACGGGAACACTGAAGCTTTCTTT	CASSEPDGNTEAFF
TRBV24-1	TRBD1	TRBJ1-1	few	TGTGCCACCAGTGACCCCGACAGGGGGACTGAAGCTTTCTTT	CATSDPDRGTEAFF
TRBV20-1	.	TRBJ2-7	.	TGCAGTGCTAGTCGTCGGGGAACCTACGAGCAGTACTTC	CSASRRGTYEQYF
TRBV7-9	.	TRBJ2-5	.	TGTGCCAGCAGCTTGAGGAGCCTATTGAAGCCAGAGACCCAGTACTTC	CASSLRSLLKPETQYF
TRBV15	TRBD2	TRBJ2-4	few	TGTGCCACCAGCCTAGCGGCCGTAGCCAAAAACATTCAGTACTTC	CATSLAAVAKNIQYF
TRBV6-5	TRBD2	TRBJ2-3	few	TGTGCCAGCAGTCCTAGCGGGAGATGGACAGATACGCAGTATTTT	CASSPSGRWTDTQYF